This entry features one T cell receptor beta chain sequence. Its antigen is not known. This specimen comes from a study of Ad26.COV2.S vaccination and SARS-CoV-2 variants. There are 17 residues in the CDR3. CDR1 is ENHRY and CDR2 is SYGVKD in the germline V gene. Trimming took 6 bases from V and 0 from J, leaving 20 bases between them. This table comes from immunoSEQ multiplex PCR, and its TCRdb copy is limited to in-frame clones, with some not included. In the table there are 350,000 to 450,000 clones, 92% of which are singletons. Study-wide findings and caveats: Participants given vaccine showed non-spike TCR breadth similar to that of placebo recipients.

The chain couples TRBV10-3 to TRBJ1-1, with a possible D match to TRBD1 (5 bases). The receptor's source is a human donor who had recovered from COVID-19. Source: peripheral blood, taken after recovery from COVID-19. The CDR3 DNA reads TGTGCCATCAGGGGGGGTAGACAGAACGACATGAACACTGAAGCTTTCTTT. Its protein product is CAIRGGRQNDMNTEAFF.